The 4 T cell receptor beta chains below come from one sample, sequenced in a study of beta chain features in type 1 diabetes. Overall study findings and caveats: All four CD4+ subsets from Type 1 diabetes patients carried moderately but significantly shorter TCRB CDR3s.

Since all of the isolated RNA was reverse transcribed, expressed TCRB transcripts were what got sequenced. The data were produced by immunoSEQ multiplex PCR, yet TCRdb's version contains in-frame clones alone and is incomplete. The sample yields about 160,000 clones, under 9.5% seen once. Their target antigens are unknown. What was sequenced was central memory CD4+ T cells from blood. The receptors were gathered from a man aged 18-30 years with type 1 diabetes.

As for this clone: The same CDR3 arises from other DNA sequences in this sample as well. This rearrangement joins TRBV30 to TRBJ1-2; the match to TRBD1 covers 8 bases. The V gene's germline CDR1 is GTSNPN and CDR2 SVGIG (reference sequence). J lost 4 bases, V lost 5 bases, and 6 bases had no gene match. The CDR3 spans 13 residues. The CDR3 region has the DNA TGTGCCTGGTCCCGGGACAGGCCCTATGGCTACACCTTC. Protein sequence: CAWSRDRPYGYTF. Variable domain in full (rest from reference TRBV30 and TRBJ1-2): SQTIHQWPATLVQPVGSPLSLECTVEGTSNPNLYWYRQAAGRGLQLLFYSVGIGQISSEVPQNLSASRPQDRQFILSSKKLLLSDSGFYLCAWSRDRPYGYTFGSGTRLTVV.

This chain connects TRBV19 to TRBJ2-3, with TRBD2 identical over 10 bases. This CDR3 is 16 amino acids long. CDR1 is LNHDA, CDR2 SQIVND, per germline (reference sequence). Losses at the gene ends were 6 bases for V and 2 bases for J; bases not matched to a gene: 8. The CDR3 spells CASRGTAGGFTDTQYF. The CDR3, as DNA: TGTGCCAGTAGGGGAACAGCGGGAGGGTTCACAGATACGCAGTATTTT. The variable domain in full, completed from reference TRBV19 and TRBJ2-3, reads DGGITQSPKYLFRKEGQNVTLSCEQNLNHDAMYWYRQDPGQGLRLIYYSQIVNDFQKGDIAEGYSVSREKKESFPLTVTSAQKNPTAFYLCASRGTAGGFTDTQYFGPGTRLTVL.

This clone was detected only a few times. The chain employs TRBV7-2 and TRBJ2-3, with TRBD1 matching 7 bases. There are 14 residues in the CDR3. Germline loops: CDR1 SGHTA, CDR2 FQGNSA. V shed 3 bases, J shed 5 bases, and the junction held 5 bases outside the gene matches. The CDR3, as DNA: TGTGCCAGCAGCTTCCCCGACAGGGTAGATACGCAGTATTTT. Residues: CASSFPDRVDTQYF.

The chain carries TRBV30 and TRBJ2-7; D is undetermined. From germline, CDR1 is GTSNPN and CDR2 SVGIG (reference sequence). The length of the CDR3 is 16 residues. V lost 1 base to trimming and J lost 5 bases, with 21 bases between them. In DNA, the CDR3 is TGTGCCTGGAGTGCCCCGGTAGTCGCGGTGTCTAACGAGCAGTACTTC. Its translation is CAWSAPVVAVSNEQYF.